This T cell receptor (beta chain) was documented in a study of blood T cell repertoires in COVID-19. As for the study in general: The United States, Italy and Spain supplied acute and convalescent COVID-19 samples. PBMCs, B-cell-depleted T cells, or T cells were the source of the cDNA or gDNA that made up the material.

Per the authors' pipeline: The assay estimated nucleated cells by amplifying reference gene primers. This table comes from immunoSEQ multiplex PCR, and its TCRdb copy is limited to in-frame clones, with some not included. V, J and clone size are those of that table, while D and trimming were read from the DNA. The sample has 200,000 to 300,000 clones, roughly four fifths seen once. Deletions cut 1 base from V and 1 base from J, with 11 bases between. Germline lookup yields CDR1 LNHDA and CDR2 SQIVND (reference sequence). CDR3 length equals 16 residues. This chain connects TRBV19 to TRBJ1-5, with D maybe TRBD1 (6 bases). The material sequenced was peripheral blood. The receptor was derived from a woman aged 70-85 years with acute or convalescent COVID-19. The DNA of the CDR3 is TGTGCCAGTAGTATAGTGGGGGCCCTGAGCAATCAGCCCCAGCATTTT. Amino acids: CASSIVGALSNQPQHF.